This is a list of T cell receptor beta chains from one sample in a study of a mutant IDH1 vaccine in newly diagnosed glioma. The method was immunoSEQ multiplex PCR; TCRdb's version includes in-frame clones alone and lacks a portion of them. The repertoire holds tens of thousands of clones, with over 75% as singletons. This specimen consisted of PBMCs, obtained from a glioma patient treated with radiotherapy, temozolomide or both. These TCRs come from a man younger than 40 with glioma. Both conserved end residues are part of each CDR3. A D gene is named only where the DNA matches it firmly. Where a row states a size, it is once, few, many or the class of an expanded clone; other rows omit it.

j_call: TRBJ2-7; clone_size: .; v_call: TRBV5-1; d_call: .; cdr3_aa: CASQAGQASYEQYF; cdr3_nt: TGCGCCAGCCAAGCGGGACAGGCCTCCTACGAGCAGTACTTC
j_call: TRBJ2-7; clone_size: once; v_call: TRBV11-2; d_call: .; cdr3_aa: CASSSLAGEHYEQYF; cdr3_nt: TGTGCCAGCAGCTCCCTAGCTGGGGAGCACTACGAGCAGTACTTC
j_call: TRBJ2-2; clone_size: .; v_call: TRBV4-1; d_call: .; cdr3_aa: CASSQASGVGELFF; cdr3_nt: TGCGCCAGCAGCCAAGCATCAGGGGTCGGGGAGCTGTTTTTT
j_call: TRBJ1-2; clone_size: .; v_call: TRBV28; d_call: .; cdr3_aa: CASRGTTYTF; cdr3_nt: TGTGCCAGCAGAGGCACCACCTACACCTTC
j_call: TRBJ2-1; clone_size: .; v_call: TRBV5-1; d_call: TRBD2; cdr3_aa: CASSLLPSGSYNEQFF; cdr3_nt: TGCGCCAGCAGCTTGCTCCCCAGCGGGAGTTACAATGAGCAGTTCTTC
j_call: TRBJ1-2; clone_size: few; v_call: TRBV13; d_call: .; cdr3_aa: CASSLRYPANYGYTF; cdr3_nt: TGTGCCAGCAGCTTAAGATACCCGGCTAACTATGGCTACACCTTC
j_call: TRBJ1-4; clone_size: .; v_call: TRBV9; d_call: .; cdr3_aa: CASSLRQDATNEKLFF; cdr3_nt: TGTGCCAGCAGCCTGAGACAAGATGCAACTAATGAAAAACTGTTTTTT
j_call: TRBJ2-2; clone_size: .; v_call: TRBV27; d_call: TRBD1; cdr3_aa: CASKFQGDTGELFF; cdr3_nt: TGTGCCAGCAAATTCCAGGGGGATACCGGGGAGCTGTTTTTT
j_call: TRBJ1-5; clone_size: .; v_call: TRBV2; d_call: .; cdr3_aa: CASSEGGGYQPQHF; cdr3_nt: TGTGCCAGCAGTGAGGGGGGGGGCTACCAGCCCCAGCATTTT
j_call: TRBJ2-7; clone_size: .; v_call: TRBV5-4; d_call: .; cdr3_aa: CASSFGYEQYF; cdr3_nt: TGTGCCAGCAGCTTTGGGTACGAGCAGTACTTC